This record covers a single TCR beta chain. The sample is drawn from a study of blood T cell repertoires in COVID-19. About the research overall: From T cells, B-cell-depleted T cells, or PBMCs came the material, which was cDNA or gDNA.

The CDR3 contains 14 residues. CDR1 is SGHTA and CDR2 is FQGNSA in the germline V gene. J gave up 10 bases and V 2 bases, and 4 bases lay outside the gene matches. The participants were between roughly 18 and 89 years old and came from roughly 25 US areas. Assignment of participants to cohorts was predicated upon participant-reported clinical history. As handled by the study authors: Reference gene primers were amplified, and this amplification served to estimate nucleated cell counts. Produced via immunoSEQ multiplex PCR; TCRdb's table is partial and in-frame only. V, J and clone size are taken as reported in that table, and D and trimming were inferred from the DNA itself. In the table there are 250,000 to 300,000 clones, roughly 88% of which are singletons.

Sequenced material: PBMCs or T cells enriched from blood (not recorded which). The rearrangement uses TRBV7-2 and TRBJ2-1; 11 bases agree with TRBD2. The sequence came from a woman between 35 and 50 years old with acute COVID-19. The CDR3 reads CASSLSSGRIEQFF. As DNA, the CDR3 is TGTGCCAGCAGCTTATCTAGCGGGAGGATAGAGCAGTTCTTC.